These 8 T cell receptor beta chains were all obtained from the same sample, sequenced in a study of identical twins. TCRdb reprocessed the 5' RACE reads via MiXCR and lists one record per CDR3 protein. In the table there are 550,000 to 800,000 distinct CDR3 sequences, 7% to 7.5% of which are singletons. The sample also formed part of further work on yellow fever vaccine responses in identical twins.

The sample was PBMCs. These receptors were collected from a young woman in good health.

This clonotype occurred many times. The rearrangement joins TRBV12-3 or TRBV12-4 to TRBJ2-4; 10 bases match TRBD2. The CDR3 extends over 14 amino acids. The V gene end was trimmed by 5 bases and the J gene end by 9 bases; junction bases not matched to a gene: 7. CDR3 sequence: CASSSGGAWGIQYF. The CDR3 DNA follows: TGTGCCAGCAGTAGCGGGGGGGCCTGGGGCATTCAGTACTTC.

Only a few counts were recorded for this clonotype. CDR3 in DNA: TGTGCCACCAGTGATTTTAGGGACAGGGGAGAGACCCAGTACTTC. Translated, it gives CATSDFRDRGETQYF. V gene TRBV24-1 combines with J gene TRBJ2-5; TRBD1 aligns across 10 bases. V gave up 1 base and J gave up 4 bases; unmatched junction bases: 2. The CDR3 spans 15 residues. In germline, CDR1 is KGHDR, CDR2 SFDVKD.

V gene TRBV10-3 combines with J gene TRBJ2-7, with 7 bases aligning to TRBD1. There are 14 residues in the CDR3. J gave up 5 bases and V 6 bases, and 10 bases lay outside the gene matches. Germline V gives CDR1 ENHRY, CDR2 SYGVKD. The CDR3 DNA sequence: TGTGCCATCAGCAAGACAGGGACCCTGGACGAGCAGTACGTC. Protein: CAISKTGTLDEQYV.

This clonotype was recorded many times. The chain combines TRBV7-9 with TRBJ2-2; 8 bases agree with TRBD2. The CDR3 totals 16 residues. Germline CDR1 SEHNR, CDR2 FQNEAQ (reference sequence). The trim removed 4 bases at V and 1 base at J, leaving 5 bases unmatched. The CDR3 here is CASSSRREGNTGELFF. CDR3 DNA sequence: TGTGCCAGCAGCTCCCGTCGGGAGGGGAACACCGGGGAGCTGTTTTTT.

The chain carries TRBV20-1 and TRBJ2-7, with TRBD1 matching 7 bases. CDR3 length: 13 amino acids. The germline CDR1 and CDR2 sequences are DFQATT and SNEGSKA (reference sequence). CDR3 bases: TGCAGCGCTCAGACAGGGTCGCTTTACGAGCAGTACGTC. This translates into CSAQTGSLYEQYV.

The genes are TRBV7-9 and TRBJ2-7; TRBD2 agrees at 7 bases. CDR3 size: 17 residues. With 1 base clipped from V and 1 base from J, the junction kept 10 bases outside the gene matches. CDR1 and CDR2 (germline): SEHNR, FQNEAQ (reference sequence). CDR3 sequence reads: CASSLGSAGRNSYEQYF. The CDR3, as DNA: TGTGCCAGCAGCTTAGGTTCAGCGGGGCGTAATTCCTACGAGCAGTACTTC.

This clonotype came up a few times. This chain connects TRBV5-6 to TRBJ1-5, with no clear D. This CDR3 is 15 amino acids long. Trimming stripped 2 bases from V and 0 bases from J, with 9 bases between. Germline values: CDR1 SGHDT, CDR2 YYEEEE. The DNA of the CDR3 is TGTGCCAGCAGCTTCGGTACTCCTAGCAATCAGCCCCAGCATTTT. Its translation: CASSFGTPSNQPQHF.

V gene TRBV5-5 combines with J gene TRBJ2-2; D might be TRBD2 (6 bases). The germline CDR1 and CDR2 sequences are SGHKS and YYEKEE (reference sequence). Trimming removed 2 bases at V and 2 bases at J, with 16 bases between. This CDR3 has 17 amino acids. The DNA of the CDR3 is TGTGCCAGCAGCTTAAATTTAGCGGAGGAAAACACCGGGGAGCTGTTTTTT. Its translation is CASSLNLAEENTGELFF.